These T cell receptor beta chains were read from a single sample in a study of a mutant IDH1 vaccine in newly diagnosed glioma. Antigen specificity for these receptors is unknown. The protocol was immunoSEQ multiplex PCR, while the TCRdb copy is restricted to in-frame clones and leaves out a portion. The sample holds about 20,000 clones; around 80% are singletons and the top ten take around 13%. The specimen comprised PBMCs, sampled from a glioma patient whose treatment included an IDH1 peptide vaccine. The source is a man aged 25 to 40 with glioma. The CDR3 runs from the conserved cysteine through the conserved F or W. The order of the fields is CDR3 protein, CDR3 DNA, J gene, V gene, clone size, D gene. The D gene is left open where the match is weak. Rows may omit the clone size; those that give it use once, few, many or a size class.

CDR3: CATTGDTNYGYTF
DNA: TGTGCCACCACAGGCGACACTAACTATGGCTACACCTTC
J: TRBJ1-2
V: TRBV6-5
size: NA
D: NA

CDR3: CASSLVPGADTEAFF
DNA: TGTGCCAGCAGCTTGGTTCCCGGGGCCGACACTGAAGCTTTCTTT
J: TRBJ1-1
V: TRBV5-6
size: NA
D: NA

CDR3: CASSLASRTYEQYF
DNA: TGTGCCAGCAGCTTAGCTTCCAGGACCTACGAGCAGTACTTC
J: TRBJ2-7
V: TRBV7-2
size: medium-sized
D: NA

CDR3: CASSQEEMDNQPQHF
DNA: TGCGCCAGCAGCCAAGAGGAGATGGACAATCAGCCCCAGCATTTT
J: TRBJ1-5
V: TRBV4-1
size: few
D: NA

CDR3: CASSLAAGRETQYF
DNA: TGTGCCAGCAGCTTGGCCGCAGGTCGAGAGACCCAGTACTTC
J: TRBJ2-5
V: TRBV5-6
size: NA
D: NA

CDR3: CAGTSANTGELFF
DNA: TGTGCCGGGACATCCGCGAACACCGGGGAGCTGTTTTTT
J: TRBJ2-2
V: TRBV7-9
size: NA
D: NA

CDR3: CASSLGGGVETQYF
DNA: TGTGCCAGCAGCTTAGGAGGAGGGGTAGAGACCCAGTACTTC
J: TRBJ2-5
V: TRBV7-2
size: NA
D: NA

CDR3: CASSQNLAQPPLAKNIQYF
DNA: TGTGCCAGCAGTCAAAACCTAGCGCAACCCCCCCTTGCCAAAAACATTCAGTACTTC
J: TRBJ2-4
V: TRBV27
size: NA
D: NA

CDR3: CASSLAAGGGYTF
DNA: TGTGCCAGCAGCTTGGCGGCAGGGGGGGGCTACACCTTC
J: TRBJ1-2
V: TRBV5-6
size: NA
D: TRBD1

CDR3: CASSGYQETQYF
DNA: TGTGCCAGCAGTGGGTACCAAGAGACCCAGTACTTC
J: TRBJ2-5
V: TRBV25-1
size: once
D: NA

CDR3: CASSIWGEQYF
DNA: TGCGCCAGCAGTATTTGGGGCGAGCAGTACTTC
J: TRBJ2-7
V: TRBV4-1
size: NA
D: NA

CDR3: CAWRGPTYEQYF
DNA: TGTGCCTGGAGAGGGCCTACCTACGAGCAGTACTTC
J: TRBJ2-7
V: TRBV30
size: NA
D: NA

CDR3: CARSTTEGHEQFF
DNA: TGTGCAAGATCAACCACGGAGGGCCATGAGCAGTTCTTC
J: TRBJ2-1
V: TRBV7-9
size: NA
D: NA

CDR3: CASSSFPRDRGRETQYF
DNA: TGTGCCAGCAGCTCCTTCCCCCGGGACAGGGGCAGAGAGACCCAGTACTTC
J: TRBJ2-5
V: TRBV7-9
size: NA
D: TRBD1

CDR3: CASSYWGKEGFNEQYF
DNA: TGTGCCAGCAGTTACTGGGGGAAAGAGGGGTTCAACGAGCAGTACTTC
J: TRBJ2-7
V: TRBV6-5
size: NA
D: NA

CDR3: CASSEQTGPGELFF
DNA: TGTGCCAGCAGCGAGCAAACAGGGCCCGGGGAGCTGTTTTTT
J: TRBJ2-2
V: TRBV13
size: NA
D: NA

CDR3: CASSPRDRGLGRNTGELFF
DNA: TGTGCCAGCTCACCACGGGACAGGGGGCTCGGACGGAACACCGGGGAGCTGTTTTTT
J: TRBJ2-2
V: TRBV18
size: NA
D: TRBD1

CDR3: CASSLGRVRTYEQYF
DNA: TGTGCCAGCAGTTTAGGCAGGGTACGGACCTACGAGCAGTACTTC
J: TRBJ2-7
V: TRBV27
size: NA
D: NA

CDR3: CASSKTGNRYEQYF
DNA: TGTGCCAGCAGCAAAACAGGGAATAGGTACGAGCAGTACTTC
J: TRBJ2-7
V: TRBV5-4
size: once
D: NA

CDR3: CASSQDRNYGYTF
DNA: TGTGCCAGCAGCCAAGACAGAAACTATGGCTACACCTTC
J: TRBJ1-2
V: TRBV14
size: NA
D: NA